This T cell receptor beta chain was found in a study of shared clonotypes between healthy human individuals. Study-wide points: Shared clonotypes: 4.5% to 6% naive CD4, around 3.5% naive CD8, 2.3% memory CD4, under 0.5% memory CD8.

Terminally differentiated effector memory CD45RA+ cells were left out of the naive CD8 fraction, which was CD45RO-negative and positively selected for CCR7. The V gene's germline CDR1 is SGHVS and CDR2 FQNEAQ. V shed 5 bases, J shed 0 bases, and the junction held 10 bases outside the gene matches. CDR3 length equals 17 residues. Note on this clone: Its antigen is not identified.

Using immunoSEQ multiplex PCR, the repertoire was profiled, and TCRdb retains in-frame clones only, with some absent. The sample lists hundreds of thousands of clones, 95% to 96% seen once, with roughly 0.1% in the top ten. The J gene is TRBJ1-3, the V gene TRBV7-8; 7 nucleotides agree with TRBD1. Sequenced: naive CD8+ T cells sorted from blood. The origin of this receptor is a woman in her thirties in good health. The CDR3 loop reads CASSGWDSLVSGNTIYF. DNA for the CDR3: TGTGCCAGCAGCGGCTGGGACAGTCTCGTCTCTGGAAACACCATATATTTT.